The 29 T cell receptor beta chains below all came from one sample that was sequenced in a study of T cells in Graves' hyperthyroidism and ophthalmopathy (dated by TCRdb to between 2017 and 2020). Receptors were amplified or captured by multiplex PCR. This sample was sequenced with an Illumina HiSeq 2000. The TCR beta CDR3 regions were amplified from the RNA transcripts. The first round of RT-PCR for the TCR CDR3 was performed with the HTBI primer set and the Qiagen OneStep RT-PCR kit. TCRdb ran its own pipeline on the public reads, namely fastp trimming at Q25 and MiXCR clone calling, and kept in-frame beta chains. Every CDR3 protein is listed once, alongside the most common genes and DNA of its rows. The sample includes more than 500,000 distinct CDR3 sequences, with around 46% observed a single time. Of the sample, over 15% falls within the top ten clones. The material sequenced was peripheral blood or thyroid tissue (not recorded which). The receptor source for this set is an adult woman with Graves' disease, either hyperthyroidism or ophthalmopathy (not recorded which).

This clonotype was found a few times. The J gene is TRBJ2-6, the V gene TRBV19, with D possibly being TRBD1 (6 bases). Germline values: CDR1 LNHDA, CDR2 SQIVND (reference sequence). The CDR3 has 15 amino acids. The ends were cut back, 7 bases at V and 2 bases at J, with 12 bases in the middle. CDR3 loop: CASKDGDTGANVLTF. CDR3 bases: TGTGCCAGTAAGGATGGGGACACTGGGGCCAACGTCCTGACTTTC.

This chain links TRBV7-9 with TRBJ2-7; D is undetermined. The CDR3 sequence is 16 residues long. Per the germline V gene, CDR1 is SEHNR and CDR2 is FQNEAQ (reference sequence). The ends were cut back, 5 bases at V and 11 bases at J, with 28 bases in the middle. CDR3 in DNA: TGTGCCAGCAGCCCACCACCGCTGCACGTTTCCTATGAGGAGTACTTC. This translates into CASSPPPLHVSYEEYF.

This clonotype was seen ten or more times. For the CDR3, the DNA is TGTGCCAGCAGTGAAGCGCTATCGAGCGGAAACACCATATATTTT. It translates to CASSEALSSGNTIYF. The chain joins TRBV2 to TRBJ1-3; D ambiguous. Germline CDR1 reads SNHLY; CDR2 reads FYNNEI. Trimming shortened V by 0 bases and J by 4 bases, and 10 bases separated the two germline ends. The CDR3 is 15 residues long.

Remarks on this clonotype: One base away lies a much larger clone, so this may be a sequencing read error. This sequence joins TRBV7-9 and TRBJ2-2; no definite D call. CDR3 length equals 12 residues. Looked up from germline, CDR1 is SEHNR and CDR2 is FQNEAQ (reference sequence). The germline V and J ends were trimmed by 3 bases and 6 bases, with 5 bases remaining between them. This CDR3 reads CASSLWAGELFF. DNA for the CDR3: TGTGCCAGCAGCTTGTGGGCCGGGGAGCTGTTTTTT. Combining the CDR3 with reference TRBV7-9 and TRBJ2-2 gives the whole variable domain DTGVSQNPRHKITKRGQNVTFRCDPISEHNRLYWYRQTLGQGPEFLTYFQNEAQLEKSRLLSDRFSAERPKGSFSTLEIQRTEQGDSAMYLCASSLWAGELFFGEGSRLTVL.

This clonotype was picked up many times. The rearrangement uses TRBV6-6 and TRBJ2-5, with D perhaps matching TRBD1 (6 bases). There are 16 residues in the CDR3. The germline V gene encodes CDR1 MNHNY and CDR2 SVGAGI (reference sequence). V lost 6 bases to trimming and J lost 0 bases, with 17 bases between them. CDR3: CASSQPRGRHQETQYF. CDR3 coding DNA: TGTGCCAGCAGCCAACCCAGGGGTAGGCACCAAGAGACCCAGTACTTC.

In its sample, this clonotype was seen many times. The CDR3 loop reads CASTKSTGGVFGYTF. The CDR3 nucleotides read TGTGCCAGTACCAAGTCGACAGGGGGTGTTTTTGGCTACACCTTC. J is TRBJ1-2 and V is TRBV19; 9 bases line up with TRBD1. Trimming at V came to 7 bases and at J to 7 bases, leaving 13 bases not matched to a gene. Looked up from germline, CDR1 is LNHDA and CDR2 is SQIVND (reference sequence). The CDR3 has 15 residues.

This clonotype showed up many times. The CDR3 DNA sequence: TGCGCCAGCAGCTCGGGACAGGCTACTGAAAAACTGTTTTTT. Protein sequence: CASSSGQATEKLFF. The gene calls are TRBV5-1 and TRBJ1-4; TRBD1 matches at 8 bases. The V segment lost 3 bases and the J segment 7 bases; nucleotides outside the gene matches: 5. The CDR3 totals 14 residues. Germline CDR1 SGHRS, CDR2 YFSETQ.

This clonotype appeared many times. The rearrangement links TRBV5-1 to TRBJ1-1, with D unresolved. V lost 4 bases, J lost 8 bases, and 15 bases lay in between. Germline V gene sequence: CDR1 SGHRS, CDR2 YFSETQ. The CDR3 totals 13 residues. This CDR3 is CASSTDPMGEAFF. The CDR3 DNA follows: TGCGCCAGCAGCACAGACCCCATGGGGGAAGCTTTCTTT.

This clonotype was detected ten times or more. The chain carries TRBV7-9 and TRBJ2-2, with D possibly TRBD2 on 5 matching bases. There are 15 residues in the CDR3. The germline gives CDR1 SEHNR, CDR2 FQNEAQ (reference sequence). Trimming pared 0 bases from V and 6 bases from J, leaving 11 bases between. The CDR3, as DNA: TGTGCCAGCAGCTTAGCGTCGGGAACAGCCGGGGAGCTGTTTTTT. Its translation is CASSLASGTAGELFF.

The V call is TRBV7-2, the J call TRBJ2-5, with 9 bases identical to TRBD2. CDR3 length: 15 amino acids. Germline CDR1 reads SGHTA; CDR2 reads FQGNSA. The V gene end was trimmed by 1 base and the J gene end by 5 bases; junction bases not matched to a gene: 5. The CDR3 DNA reads TGTGCCAGCAGCTTAGGACTAGCGGTGGGGGAGACCCAGTACTTC. This translates into CASSLGLAVGETQYF.

This clonotype was detected many times. V is TRBV6-5 and J is TRBJ1-5, with 7 positions matching TRBD1. The germline V gene encodes CDR1 MNHEY and CDR2 SVGAGI. This CDR3 is built from 17 residues. The J segment lost 1 base and the V segment lost 4 bases, leaving 10 bases of the junction unmatched. CDR3 protein: CASSSGQVRGSNQPQHF. The CDR3 region has the DNA TGTGCCAGCAGTTCCGGACAGGTCAGGGGAAGCAATCAGCCCCAGCATTTT.

This chain links TRBV29-1 with TRBJ2-7, with 9 bases that match TRBD1. The CDR3 length is 14 residues. With V trimmed by 4 bases and J by 3 bases, 7 bases remained unmatched. Germline CDR1 is SQVTM and CDR2 is ANQGSEA. The CDR3 region is CSVALGQGVYEQYF. The CDR3 DNA sequence: TGCAGCGTTGCCCTGGGACAGGGAGTCTACGAGCAGTACTTC.

This clonotype showed up many times. This chain connects TRBV7-2 to TRBJ2-7; 8 bases are a match to TRBD1. V gave up 2 bases and J gave up 7 bases; unmatched junction bases: 7. The CDR3 length is 14 residues. CDR1 and CDR2 (germline): SGHTA, FQGNSA. For the CDR3, the DNA is TGTGCCAGCAGCTTACGGACAGGGCAGGGGGAGCAGTACTTC. Amino acid sequence: CASSLRTGQGEQYF.

In its sample, this clonotype was seen a few times. J is TRBJ1-5 and V is TRBV27; the D is unclear. The V gene lost 3 bases and the J gene lost 0 bases, with 6 bases spanning the gap. The CDR3 sequence is 14 residues long. In germline, CDR1 is MNHEY, CDR2 SMNVEV (reference sequence). The CDR3 region has the DNA TGTGCCAGCAGTTTCGACGGTAGCAATCAGCCCCAGCATTTT. This sequence encodes CASSFDGSNQPQHF.

This clonotype was seen many times. The chain combines TRBV13 with TRBJ1-5; D call uncertain. CDR1 and CDR2 from the germline V gene are PRHDT and FYEKMQ (reference sequence). V lost 5 bases to trimming and J lost 3 bases, with 5 bases between them. CDR3 length: 12 amino acids. In nucleotides, the CDR3 is TGTGCCAGCAGCACGATCAATCAGCCCCAGCATTTT. The encoded protein is CASSTINQPQHF.

The chain uses TRBV7-9 and TRBJ1-6; D is unresolved. V was pared by 3 bases and J by 2 bases, with 8 bases between. This CDR3 has 15 residues. Germline lookup yields CDR1 SEHNR and CDR2 FQNEAQ (reference sequence). The CDR3 DNA reads TGTGCCAGCAGCTTTACAGATACCTATAATTCACCCCTCCACTTT. This gives the protein CASSFTDTYNSPLHF. Filled out from reference TRBV7-9 and TRBJ1-6, the complete variable domain reads DTGVSQNPRHKITKRGQNVTFRCDPISEHNRLYWYRQTLGQGPEFLTYFQNEAQLEKSRLLSDRFSAERPKGSFSTLEIQRTEQGDSAMYLCASSFTDTYNSPLHFGNGTRLTVT.

A note on this clonotype: This CDR3 fails to terminate in the conserved phenylalanine or tryptophan, so it likely reflects a read error. This chain connects TRBV29-1 to TRBJ2-7, with 8 positions matching TRBD2. Germline V gene data show CDR1 as SQVTM and CDR2 as ANQGSEA. V trimming: 3 bases; J trimming: 9 bases; junction bases outside the gene matches: 7. The CDR3 has 12 amino acids. In DNA form, the CDR3 reads TGCAGCGTTGACAGCGGGAGTCAGGGGCAGTACCTA. Protein: CSVDSGSQGQYL.

The rearrangement links TRBV7-9 to TRBJ1-2; 7 nucleotides match TRBD1. With 3 bases clipped from V and 0 bases from J, the junction kept 7 bases outside the gene matches. The CDR3 loop spans 16 amino acids. Per the germline V gene, CDR1 is SEHNR and CDR2 is FQNEAQ (reference sequence). The CDR3 DNA sequence: TGTGCCAGCAGCTTTGGGGATCAGGGGGCTAACTATGGCTACACCTTC. It codes for CASSFGDQGANYGYTF.

This chain uses TRBV7-3 with TRBJ2-5; D is unclear. The CDR3 totals 13 residues. Trimming pared 5 bases from V and 6 bases from J, leaving 13 bases between. Germline V gene lookup returns CDR1 SGHTA and CDR2 FQGTGA. In DNA form, the CDR3 reads TGTGCCAGCAGCCCCTCGGGCGGAAAGACCCAGTACTTC. Its protein product is CASSPSGGKTQYF.

This clonotype has at least ten counts. The gene calls are TRBV29-1 and TRBJ2-2; 10 bases line up with TRBD2. J was trimmed by 6 bases and V by 0 bases; bases with no gene match: 13. The germline CDR1 and CDR2 sequences are SQVTM and ANQGSEA. The CDR3 has 18 amino acids. The CDR3 here is CSVEDPSLLAGDPGELFF. Written as DNA, the CDR3 is TGCAGCGTTGAAGATCCCAGCCTGCTAGCGGGAGACCCCGGGGAGCTGTTTTTT.

This clonotype appeared many times. The CDR3, as DNA: TGTGCCAGCAGCCCCTTGGGGGGGAACACTGAAGCTTTCTTT. Encoded protein: CASSPLGGNTEAFF. This sequence joins TRBV18 and TRBJ1-1; D possibly corresponds to TRBD1 (5 bases). The germline V and J ends were trimmed by 8 bases and 1 base, with 14 bases remaining between them. CDR3 length: 14 residues. The germline V gene encodes CDR1 KGHSH and CDR2 LQKENI. Full variable domain (remainder filled in from reference TRBV18 and TRBJ1-1): NAGVMQNPRHLVRRRGQEARLRCSPMKGHSHVYWYRQLPEEGLKFMVYLQKENIIDESGMPKERFSAEFPKEGPSILRIQQVVRGDSAAYFCASSPLGGNTEAFFGQGTRLTVV.

This clonotype occurred many times. The V gene is TRBV9, the J gene TRBJ2-6; TRBD2 matches at 8 bases. V trimming: 0 bases; J trimming: 0 bases; junction bases outside the gene matches: 5. The CDR3 is 18 residues long. Germline CDR1 is SGDLS and CDR2 is YYNGEE. The CDR3 DNA reads TGTGCCAGCAGCGTAGGTCCCGGGACTAGCTCTGGGGCCAACGTCCTGACTTTC. Its protein is CASSVGPGTSSGANVLTF.

This clonotype was seen many times. This CDR3 is CASGRPDQETQYF. The CDR3 nucleotides read TGTGCCAGTGGACGGCCCGACCAAGAGACCCAGTACTTC. The chain employs TRBV6-1 and TRBJ2-5; no reliable D call. The CDR3 consists of 13 residues. Germline CDR1 is MNHNS and CDR2 is SASEGT. Trimming stripped 9 bases from V and 0 bases from J, with 11 bases between.

At least ten counts were recorded for this clonotype. Written as DNA, the CDR3 is TGTGCCAGCAGTGAATCTAGGACAAGCCTCCCTTACCCACCCCGGACTGAAGCTTTCTTT. Translating it yields CASSESRTSLPYPPRTEAFF. The V call is TRBV25-1, the J call TRBJ1-1, with D possibly being TRBD1 (5 bases). V lost 1 base, J lost 5 bases, and 29 bases lay in between. Germline lookup yields CDR1 MGHDK and CDR2 SYGVNS. This CDR3 has 20 amino acids.

This chain uses TRBV28 with TRBJ1-5; tentatively, D is TRBD1 (5 bases). Germline V gives CDR1 MDHEN, CDR2 SYDVKM. This CDR3 region has 17 residues. V was clipped by 5 bases and J by 1 base, with 18 bases between them. CDR3 amino acids: CASSRRQRSWSNQPQHF. CDR3 coding DNA: TGTGCCAGCAGTAGAAGACAGAGGTCTTGGAGCAATCAGCCCCAGCATTTT.

The V gene is TRBV7-9, the J gene TRBJ1-1; 7 bases agree with TRBD1. Losses at the gene ends were 5 bases for V and 1 base for J; bases not matched to a gene: 7. Germline V lookup: CDR1 SEHNR, CDR2 FQNEAQ (reference sequence). The length of the CDR3 is 15 residues. The CDR3 DNA reads TGTGCCAGCAGCCAACAGGGGATCGAGAACACTGAAGCTTTCTTT. Protein product: CASSQQGIENTEAFF.

V and J are TRBV30 and TRBJ2-2; TRBD1 aligns across 7 bases. The CDR3 length is 16 residues. Germline assignment: CDR1 GTSNPN and CDR2 SVGIG (reference sequence). Trimming cost V 5 bases and J 3 bases; bases outside gene matches: 12. The CDR3 reads CAWGGFDRAYTGELFF. The CDR3 region has the DNA TGTGCCTGGGGAGGTTTCGACAGGGCCTACACCGGGGAGCTGTTTTTT.

This chain links TRBV15 with TRBJ1-2; D call uncertain. CDR1 and CDR2 (germline): LNHNV, YYDKDF (reference sequence). V lost 3 bases to trimming and J lost 8 bases, with 16 bases between them. This CDR3 spans 14 amino acids. The CDR3 DNA is TGTGCCACCAGCAGCCAAGCGAATCTCGGGGGCTACACCTTC. Its translation: CATSSQANLGGYTF.

The chain links TRBV27 to TRBJ2-7; D is undetermined. The V end was cut by 5 bases, the J end by 7 bases, with 9 bases between. The CDR3 covers 11 residues. Germline CDR1 and CDR2: MNHEY and SMNVEV (reference sequence). As DNA, the CDR3 is TGTGCCAGCAGTGAAGTCTGGGAGCAGTACTTC. Encoded protein: CASSEVWEQYF.